This TCR beta chain was found in a study of T-cell reconstitution after alpha-beta-depleted transplantation in children. Whole-study results and caveats: T-cell numbers and diversity one year post-transplant derived largely from freshly generated T cells. The origin of alpha-beta T cells about two months after transplant was reportedly several hundred expanded graft clones. Where some patients showed high TCRbeta diversity at day 60, it came from recipient T cells and thymic progenitors that had survived.

During its preparation, the TCRbeta library received unique molecular identifiers. TCRdb used MiXCR to reprocess the PCR reads, holding one entry per CDR3 protein. The top ten clones hold about 2% of a sample with 500,000 to 750,000 distinct CDR3 sequences, 13% of them seen once. Comment on this clonotype: Its antigen is currently unknown.

The CDR3 runs 15 residues. Losses at the gene ends were 5 bases for V and 6 bases for J; bases not matched to a gene: 9. Germline-derived CDR1 and CDR2 are SEHNR and FQNEAQ (reference sequence). This chain links TRBV7-9 with TRBJ2-2; 7 nucleotides line up with TRBD2. Sequenced material: PBMCs, mostly from graft donor cells, taken 360 days after TCRalphabeta/CD19-depleted stem cell transplant. The receptor comes from a male patient under 18 who had a stem cell transplant for acute myeloid leukemia, so the T cells may come from the graft donor. This CDR3 is CASSQGLLKSGELFF. The CDR3 nucleotides read TGTGCCAGCAGCCAGGGACTACTAAAGTCCGGGGAGCTGTTTTTT.